The 17 T cell receptor beta chains reported below all come from one sample, sequenced in a study of T-cell memory formation after mild COVID-19. TCRdb reprocessed the 5' RACE reads with MiXCR, giving one entry per CDR3 protein. This table has roughly 610,000 distinct CDR3 sequences, roughly 17% appearing once. Sequencing was performed on PBMCs or a T cell subset sorted from them (not recorded which). Receptors were obtained from an adult woman who had mild COVID-19 (a few samples of this study predate the infection). Cell type and time point are not known.

The gene calls are TRBV29-1 and TRBJ2-7, with 7 bases lining up with TRBD1. Trimming at V came to 5 bases and at J to 0 bases, leaving 7 bases not matched to a gene. Germline CDR1 is SQVTM and CDR2 is ANQGSEA. CDR3 length: 14 amino acids. This CDR3 is CSVPTGRSSYEQYF. The DNA of the CDR3 is TGCAGCGTTCCGACAGGGCGCAGCTCCTACGAGCAGTACTTC.

V is TRBV2 and J is TRBJ1-1; no reliable D call. V was shortened by 1 base and J by 7 bases, with 13 bases between the two germline ends. This CDR3 contains 14 residues. Germline CDR1 and CDR2: SNHLY and FYNNEI. The CDR3 reads CASSEDLGRNEAFF. In nucleotides, the CDR3 is TGTGCCAGCAGTGAAGATTTGGGTAGGAATGAAGCTTTCTTT.

This clonotype was observed a few times. J is TRBJ1-3 and V is TRBV3-1; no clear D. V lost 0 bases, J lost 0 bases, and 6 bases lay in between. This CDR3 spans 15 amino acids. Germline-derived CDR1 and CDR2 are LGHDT and YNNKEL (reference sequence). CDR3 DNA: TGTGCCAGCAGCCAAGACAGTTACTCTGGAAACACCATATATTTT. This translates into CASSQDSYSGNTIYF.

The gene calls are TRBV5-6 and TRBJ2-7; TRBD1 matches 8 bases. This CDR3 region has 13 residues. CDR1 is SGHDT, CDR2 YYEEEE, per germline. V lost 4 bases and J lost 5; bases outside the gene matches: 5. The CDR3 spells CASSERQGHEQYF. The DNA of the CDR3 is TGTGCCAGCAGCGAGAGACAGGGGCACGAGCAGTACTTC.

The chain combines TRBV5-1 with TRBJ2-7; unclear D gene. The CDR3 spans 16 residues. V was shortened by 2 bases and J by 0 bases, with 15 bases between the two germline ends. The germline V gene encodes CDR1 SGHRS and CDR2 YFSETQ. The CDR3 bases are TGCGCCAGCAGCTTCGATGTAGGGCAGGCCTCCTACGAGCAGTACTTC. It codes for CASSFDVGQASYEQYF.

The V gene is TRBV12-3 or TRBV12-4, the J gene TRBJ2-7; 7 nucleotides line up with TRBD1. The junction had 7 bases not matched to a gene; V was cut back by 7 bases and J by 10 bases. The CDR3 is 11 residues long. CDR3 in amino acids: CASTTGTVQYF. Here the CDR3 DNA reads TGTGCCAGCACCACCGGGACAGTTCAGTACTTC.

This clonotype appeared a few times. This chain connects TRBV4-1 to TRBJ2-7; 8 bases agree with TRBD1. The CDR3 sequence is 16 residues long. The germline V gene encodes CDR1 MGHRA and CDR2 YSYEKL. After removal of 3 bases from V and 5 bases from J, the junction contained 12 bases not matched to a gene. The CDR3 here is CASSHPPETGADEQYF. CDR3 DNA: TGCGCCAGCAGCCATCCCCCGGAGACAGGGGCGGACGAGCAGTACTTC.

This rearrangement joins TRBV12-3 or TRBV12-4 to TRBJ2-7; 7 nucleotides align to TRBD1. With 6 bases clipped from V and 1 base from J, the junction kept 3 bases outside the gene matches. The CDR3 runs 13 residues. CDR3 DNA: TGTGCCAGCAGACCGACAGGGTCCTACGAGCAGTACTTC. Its protein is CASRPTGSYEQYF.

In its sample, this clonotype was seen a few times. The V and J genes are TRBV20-1 and TRBJ2-4; TRBD2 matches 13 bases. The V segment lost 5 bases and the J segment 0 bases; nucleotides outside the gene matches: 16. Germline-derived CDR1 and CDR2 are DFQATT and SNEGSKA (reference sequence). This CDR3 spans 20 amino acids. CDR3 residues: CSAPPPLTSGGPLAKNIQYF. The CDR3 bases are TGCAGTGCTCCACCTCCTCTGACTAGCGGGGGGCCCCTAGCCAAAAACATTCAGTACTTC.

This clonotype was seen a handful of times. This chain connects TRBV20-1 to TRBJ1-1; D gene uncertain. CDR1 is DFQATT, CDR2 SNEGSKA, per germline (reference sequence). Trimming stripped 3 bases from V and 1 base from J, with 15 bases between. The CDR3 contains 15 residues. Here the CDR3 DNA reads TGCAGTGCTAGGGGATCGGGTCCATGGAACACTGAAGCTTTCTTT. Its protein product is CSARGSGPWNTEAFF.

The rearrangement joins TRBV12-3 or TRBV12-4 to TRBJ2-1; the D is unclear. CDR3 length: 12 amino acids. Trimming removed 11 bases from V and 0 bases from J, with 8 bases in between. CDR3 DNA sequence: TGTGCCTTTCTCAGCTCCTACAATGAGCAGTTCTTC. Translation gives CAFLSSYNEQFF.

Ten or more counts support this clonotype. This rearrangement joins TRBV7-6 to TRBJ2-3; 10 positions match TRBD1. This CDR3 has 17 amino acids. The junction had 9 bases not matched to a gene; V was cut back by 3 bases and J by 3 bases. Per the germline V gene, CDR1 is SGHVS and CDR2 is FNYEAQ. The CDR3 DNA sequence: TGTGCCAGCAGCTTGGGACAGGGGACTTGGAGAACAGATACGCAGTATTTT. This sequence encodes CASSLGQGTWRTDTQYF.

The chain carries TRBV10-3 and TRBJ1-2; 7 nucleotides agree with TRBD1. Trimming removed 11 bases from V and 5 bases from J; junction bases left unmatched: 11. This CDR3 has 13 amino acids. Looked up from germline, CDR1 is ENHRY and CDR2 is SYGVKD. The DNA for the CDR3 is TGTGCCTTCGCAGAGGGGGCTTTTTATGGCTACACCTTC. As protein: CAFAEGAFYGYTF.

The V call is TRBV18, the J call TRBJ2-4; D unclear. V was clipped by 3 bases and J by 0 bases, with 6 bases between them. CDR1 is KGHSH and CDR2 is LQKENI in the germline V gene. The CDR3 spans 14 residues. As DNA, the CDR3 is TGTGCCAGCTCACCTCGCACAGCCAAAAACATTCAGTACTTC. Residues: CASSPRTAKNIQYF.

This clonotype was detected a few times. The CDR3 DNA is TGTGCCAGCAAAAACAGGGCGGGGGCGGTCTACAATGAGCAGTTCTTC. This gives the protein CASKNRAGAVYNEQFF. This chain joins TRBV2 and TRBJ2-1, with D possibly TRBD2 on 7 matching bases. The germline gives CDR1 SNHLY, CDR2 FYNNEI. Deletions cut 7 bases from V and 3 bases from J, with 19 bases between. CDR3 length equals 16 residues. The variable domain in full, with the rest retrieved from reference TRBV2 and TRBJ2-1, is EPEVTQTPSHQVTQMGQEVILRCVPISNHLYFYWYRQILGQKVEFLVSFYNNEISEKSEIFDDQFSVERPDGSNFTLKIRSTKLEDSAMYFCASKNRAGAVYNEQFFGPGTRLTVL.

This clonotype has only a few counts. The V call is TRBV5-1, the J call TRBJ2-3; D might be TRBD1 (6 bases). This CDR3 has 16 amino acids. V shed 0 bases and J shed 0 bases, with 11 bases lying between them. Per the germline V gene, CDR1 is SGHRS and CDR2 is YFSETQ. As DNA, the CDR3 is TGCGCCAGCAGCTTGGGGTTCGGACAGAGCACAGATACGCAGTATTTT. Its translation is CASSLGFGQSTDTQYF.

The rearrangement uses TRBV20-1 and TRBJ2-1; 7 bases match TRBD1. Germline lookup yields CDR1 DFQATT and CDR2 SNEGSKA (reference sequence). After removal of 2 bases from V and 9 bases from J, the junction contained 7 bases not matched to a gene. The CDR3 contains 13 residues. The DNA for the CDR3 is TGCAGTGCTAGAACGCGACAGGGAAGTGAGCAGTTCTTC. Translated, it gives CSARTRQGSEQFF.